This note documents a single TCR beta chain sequence. Its antigen is still unknown. The source of the sample is a study of T-cell memory formation after mild COVID-19. Study-wide findings and caveats: Day 15 to 85 contracting clones showed balanced CD4/CD8; later expanders leaned CD4+. Chiefly within CM and EM were the contracting CD4+ clones; CD8+ ones were within EMRA.

The CDR3 is 17 residues long. CDR1 MNHEY and CDR2 SVGEGT come from the germline V gene. V was pared by 4 bases and J by 0 bases, with 7 bases of the junction left unmatched. One entry per CDR3 protein, called by TCRdb with MiXCR from the 5' RACE reads. The sample contains 100,000 to 120,000 distinct CDR3 sequences, 22% of which appear only once. This sequence originates from a man aged 18 to 35 who had mild COVID-19 (a few samples of this study predate the infection). Cell type and time point are not known. The sample comprised PBMCs or a T cell subset sorted from them (not recorded which). This chain links TRBV6-2 or TRBV6-3 with TRBJ2-2; 8 nucleotides agree with TRBD1. The CDR3 DNA reads TGTGCCAGCAGTTTAATCCCAGGGGGCTCGAACACCGGGGAGCTGTTTTTT. Translating gives CASSLIPGGSNTGELFF.